These 19 T cell receptor beta chains came from one sample sequenced in a study of cytomegalovirus exposure and HLA in healthy donors (dated by TCRdb to about 2017). Receptor libraries were prepared by the immunoSEQ multiplex PCR assay. The multiplex PCR relied on a mix of 60 forward primers for TCR Vbeta segments and 13 reverse primers for TCR Jbeta segments. This is the immuneACCESS table as TCRdb keeps it, with only in-frame sequences that have V and J called. A part of the clones is gone; compared with another copy, unresolved V genes explain less than half, and the rest is unexplained. Within this sample are 150,000 to 170,000 clones, with 74% of them counted one time only. Of the sample, around 1.9% falls within the top ten clones. Sequenced input: PBMCs. The receptors stem from a young man in good health and CMV-seronegative.

The rearrangement links TRBV6-1 to TRBJ1-2; perhaps TRBD1 as D (6 bases). Trimming took 6 bases from V and 4 from J, leaving 12 bases between them. The CDR3 is 13 residues long. Germline V gene data show CDR1 as MNHNS and CDR2 as SASEGT. The DNA for the CDR3 is TGTGCCAGCAGAGAGGACAGCCGCTATGGCTACACCTTC. It encodes CASREDSRYGYTF.

This clone was picked up a small number of times. The CDR3 nucleotides are TGTGCCTGGAGTCGGGCCCAGGGTCAGCCCCAGCATTTT. Translated: CAWSRAQGQPQHF. The chain carries TRBV30 and TRBJ1-5; a possible D gene is TRBD1 (5 bases). This CDR3 has 13 residues. Trimming pared 2 bases from V and 6 bases from J, leaving 11 bases between. The germline CDR1 and CDR2 sequences are GTSNPN and SVGIG (reference sequence).

V is TRBV9 and J is TRBJ2-2; 7 positions match TRBD2. Germline V CDR1 and CDR2: SGDLS, YYNGEE. This CDR3 is 16 amino acids long. The ends lost 0 bases at V and 3 bases at J; junction bases unmatched: 5. The CDR3 bases are TGTGCCAGCAGCGTAGTGGCTGGGGGGGACACCGGGGAGCTGTTTTTT. Protein sequence: CASSVVAGGDTGELFF.

The chain is built from TRBV15 and TRBJ2-5; 8 bases are a match to TRBD2. Germline V gene lookup returns CDR1 LNHNV and CDR2 YYDKDF (reference sequence). Trimming took 0 bases from V and 5 from J; bases not matched to a gene: 5. The CDR3 extends over 15 amino acids. In nucleotides, the CDR3 is TGTGCCACCAGCAGAGATAAAGCGGGGGCGGAGACCCAGTACTTC. Translated, it gives CATSRDKAGAETQYF.

The rearrangement links TRBV2 to TRBJ2-1; 11 bases align to TRBD2. J was trimmed by 6 bases and V by 6 bases; bases with no gene match: 10. CDR3 length: 16 amino acids. Germline assignment: CDR1 SNHLY and CDR2 FYNNEI. CDR3 protein: CASSTLALAGVNEQFF. CDR3 sequence (DNA): TGTGCCAGCAGCACCCTCGCACTAGCGGGGGTCAATGAGCAGTTCTTC.

The genes are TRBV10-3 and TRBJ2-5, with D maybe TRBD1 (5 bases). Trimming removed 7 bases at V and 3 bases at J, with 15 bases between. The CDR3 is made up of 14 amino acids. Germline CDR1 reads ENHRY; CDR2 reads SYGVKD. The CDR3 DNA reads TGTGCCATCAATCAGGGCAGCCCCAAAGAGACCCAGTACTTC. Its translation is CAINQGSPKETQYF.

As for this clone: The junction and the germline gene differ at one end; a read error may be behind it. The rearrangement uses TRBV6-1 and TRBJ1-5; no definite D call. CDR1 is MNHNS, CDR2 SASEGT, per germline. The CDR3 has 12 residues. CDR3 in amino acids: CASTSPGQPQNF. The CDR3, as DNA: TGTGCCAGCACCTCCCCTGGGCAGCCCCAGAATTTT.

The V and J genes are TRBV5-1 and TRBJ1-5; a possible D gene is TRBD1 (6 bases). Trimming removed 4 bases from V and 6 bases from J, with 23 bases in between. Germline V gene data show CDR1 as SGHRS and CDR2 as YFSETQ. The CDR3 has 17 residues. CDR3 amino acids: CASSAQGQSYDSQPQHF. DNA for the CDR3: TGCGCCAGCAGCGCGCAAGGACAGAGCTATGATTCTCAGCCCCAGCATTTT.

The genes are TRBV29-1 and TRBJ2-5; D may be TRBD1 (7 bases). TRBJ2-7 explains the end of the DNA better; the J call may be wrong. This CDR3 has 13 amino acids. From germline, CDR1 is SQVTM and CDR2 ANQGSEA. In DNA form, the CDR3 reads TGCAGCGTGGGGGGACAGACTAAATACGAGCAGTACTTC. This encodes CSVGGQTKYEQYF.

The V gene is TRBV5-1, the J gene TRBJ2-2; 8 bases agree with TRBD1. The CDR3 is 15 residues long. Trimming at V came to 4 bases and at J to 3 bases, leaving 5 bases not matched to a gene. CDR1 SGHRS and CDR2 YFSETQ come from the germline V gene. The CDR3 DNA sequence: TGCGCCAGCAGCGGACAGGGTTTGGACACCGGGGAGCTGTTTTTT. This encodes CASSGQGLDTGELFF.

On this clone: The sample carries other DNA sequences with the same CDR3. This chain links TRBV9 with TRBJ1-1; D unresolved. The CDR3 loop spans 13 amino acids. Trimming shortened V by 0 bases and J by 5 bases, and 8 bases separated the two germline ends. Germline CDR1 and CDR2: SGDLS and YYNGEE. DNA of the CDR3: TGTGCCAGCAGCGTAGGCAGAGGGACTGAAGCTTTCTTT. Its protein product is CASSVGRGTEAFF.

CDR3 bases: TGTGCCAGTAGTAACCGACAGGGGCTTTATGGCTACACCTTC. It specifies CASSNRQGLYGYTF. This chain connects TRBV19 to TRBJ1-2; 8 positions agree with TRBD1. J was trimmed by 5 bases and V by 4 bases; bases with no gene match: 6. The CDR3 covers 14 residues. Looked up from germline, CDR1 is LNHDA and CDR2 is SQIVND (reference sequence).

The rearrangement links TRBV4-1 to TRBJ1-5; D gene uncertain. Germline V lookup: CDR1 MGHRA, CDR2 YSYEKL. Trimming cost V 1 base and J 5 bases, with 9 bases left between them. This CDR3 comprises 14 residues. This CDR3 is CASSQGPGDQPQHF. CDR3 DNA: TGCGCCAGCAGCCAAGGACCCGGAGATCAGCCCCAGCATTTT.

This chain joins TRBV7-6 and TRBJ2-7; 9 nucleotides align to TRBD1. The V gene's germline CDR1 is SGHVS and CDR2 FNYEAQ. V was pared by 1 base and J by 5 bases, with 9 bases of the junction left unmatched. The CDR3 runs 16 residues. CDR3 loop: CASSLEVPGQGHEQYF. CDR3 coding DNA: TGTGCCAGCAGCTTAGAGGTCCCGGGACAGGGTCACGAGCAGTACTTC.

This clone has just a few counts. V usage is TRBV28 and J usage is TRBJ1-5; 8 nucleotides match TRBD1. The CDR3 is made up of 15 amino acids. V was clipped by 4 bases and J by 2 bases; unmatched bases: 4. Germline values: CDR1 MDHEN, CDR2 SYDVKM. The chain's CDR3 is CASSSGGAGNQPQHF. CDR3 DNA: TGTGCCAGCAGTTCAGGGGGCGCCGGCAATCAGCCCCAGCATTTT.

The chain is built from TRBV9 and TRBJ2-7; the match to TRBD1 covers 7 bases. J lost 7 bases, V lost 0 bases, and 7 bases had no gene match. This CDR3 comprises 14 residues. Per the germline V gene, CDR1 is SGDLS and CDR2 is YYNGEE. The CDR3 DNA sequence: TGTGCCAGCAGCGTAGACAGGGGTAGGGGGGAGCAGTACTTC. Translating gives CASSVDRGRGEQYF.

V is TRBV7-2 and J is TRBJ1-2; 7 bases map to TRBD1. This CDR3 spans 14 amino acids. Germline lookup yields CDR1 SGHTA and CDR2 FQGNSA. J was trimmed by 2 bases and V by 2 bases; bases with no gene match: 2. In DNA, the CDR3 is TGTGCCAGCAGCTTATTGACAGGGAACTATGGCTACACCTTC. Its protein product is CASSLLTGNYGYTF. Filled out from reference TRBV7-2 and TRBJ1-2, the complete variable domain reads GAGVSQSPSNKVTEKGKDVELRCDPISGHTALYWYRQSLGQGLEFLIYFQGNSAPDKSGLPSDRFSAERTGGSVSTLTIQRTQQEDSAVYLCASSLLTGNYGYTFGSGTRLTVV.

V gene TRBV7-2 combines with J gene TRBJ2-3; TRBD2 aligns across 8 bases. The CDR3 is 16 amino acids. The V gene end was trimmed by 3 bases and the J gene end by 2 bases; junction bases not matched to a gene: 7. CDR1 and CDR2 (germline): SGHTA, FQGNSA. This chain's CDR3 is CASSLGPGGATDTQYF. CDR3 coding DNA: TGTGCCAGCAGCTTGGGTCCCGGGGGGGCCACAGATACGCAGTATTTT.

This clone was seen once. The chain is built from TRBV7-2 and TRBJ1-1, with 9 bases that match TRBD1. V lost 2 bases to trimming and J lost 4 bases; unmatched junction nucleotides: 2. CDR1 and CDR2 from the germline V gene are SGHTA and FQGNSA. CDR3 size: 14 residues. The CDR3 region is CASSLSGQGTEAFF. In DNA, the CDR3 is TGTGCCAGCAGCTTATCGGGACAGGGCACTGAAGCTTTCTTT.